Listed below are T cell receptor beta chains from one sample, sequenced in a study of response to subunit inactivated influenza vaccine. One entry per CDR3 protein, called by TCRdb with MiXCR from the RT-PCR reads. The sample consists of roughly 500,000 distinct CDR3 sequences, roughly 23% of them appearing once. These records were also assigned to another study, of T cells expressing NK-cell markers.

Sequences were derived from CD4+ T cells sorted from PBMCs, sampled roughly 12 days after vaccination. These receptors originate from a middle-aged man who received an inactivated influenza vaccine. CDR3s include the opening cysteine and the closing phenylalanine or tryptophan. The D gene is left open where the match is weak. A row's size may be missing; if present it is once, few, many or a size class.

V gene: TRBV7-2; J gene: TRBJ2-7; clone size: .; D gene: TRBD2; CDR3 protein: CASGREVSYEQYF; CDR3 DNA: TGTGCCAGCGGGCGGGAGGTCTCCTACGAGCAGTACTTC
V gene: TRBV6-5; J gene: TRBJ2-5; clone size: few; D gene: .; CDR3 protein: CASSYVGGPGTQYF; CDR3 DNA: TGTGCCAGCAGTTACGTGGGGGGGCCCGGGACCCAGTACTTC
V gene: TRBV5-1; J gene: TRBJ2-3; clone size: few; D gene: TRBD2; CDR3 protein: CASSFISGARTDTQYF; CDR3 DNA: TGCGCCAGCAGCTTTATTAGCGGGGCGCGCACAGATACGCAGTATTTT
V gene: TRBV20-1; J gene: TRBJ2-7; clone size: .; D gene: .; CDR3 protein: CSAPDTSYEQYF; CDR3 DNA: TGCAGTGCTCCGGACACCTCCTACGAGCAGTACTTC
V gene: TRBV5-1; J gene: TRBJ1-2; clone size: few; D gene: TRBD1; CDR3 protein: CASSQGQEPYGYTF; CDR3 DNA: TGCGCCAGCAGCCAGGGACAGGAGCCCTATGGCTACACCTTC
V gene: TRBV5-1; J gene: TRBJ2-3; clone size: .; D gene: .; CDR3 protein: CASSLAQVTDTQYF; CDR3 DNA: TGCGCCAGCAGCTTGGCCCAGGTCACAGATACGCAGTATTTT
V gene: TRBV20-1; J gene: TRBJ2-7; clone size: few; D gene: TRBD1; CDR3 protein: CSARDRGQASYEQYF; CDR3 DNA: TGCAGTGCTAGAGATCGGGGACAGGCTTCCTACGAGCAGTACTTC
V gene: TRBV18; J gene: TRBJ1-5; clone size: .; D gene: .; CDR3 protein: CASSPTPLSNQPQHF; CDR3 DNA: TGTGCCAGCTCACCTACCCCTCTGAGCAATCAGCCCCAGCATTTT
V gene: TRBV4-2; J gene: TRBJ1-4; clone size: .; D gene: .; CDR3 protein: CASSQIQGLNEKLFF; CDR3 DNA: TGTGCCAGCAGCCAGATACAGGGACTGAATGAAAAACTGTTTTTT
V gene: TRBV4-2; J gene: TRBJ2-3; clone size: few; D gene: .; CDR3 protein: CASSHALARASTDTQYF; CDR3 DNA: TGTGCCAGCAGCCATGCACTAGCACGTGCTAGCACAGATACGCAGTATTTT
V gene: TRBV12-3/TRBV12-4; J gene: TRBJ1-5; clone size: .; D gene: .; CDR3 protein: CASSLGPGALQPQHF; CDR3 DNA: TGTGCCAGCAGTTTAGGCCCAGGGGCGCTTCAGCCCCAGCATTTT
V gene: TRBV5-1; J gene: TRBJ1-1; clone size: .; D gene: .; CDR3 protein: CASSLDLARAMTFF; CDR3 DNA: TGCGCCAGCAGCTTGGATTTAGCCAGGGCGATGACTTTCTTT
V gene: TRBV28; J gene: TRBJ1-5; clone size: .; D gene: .; CDR3 protein: CASRGFGTNYQPQHF; CDR3 DNA: TGTGCCAGCAGAGGATTTGGGACAAACTATCAGCCCCAGCATTTT
V gene: TRBV20-1; J gene: TRBJ1-1; clone size: .; D gene: TRBD1; CDR3 protein: CSAPGQGRGGTESFF; CDR3 DNA: TGCAGTGCCCCGGGACAGGGAAGAGGCGGCACTGAATCTTTCTTT
V gene: TRBV11-2; J gene: TRBJ2-1; clone size: many; D gene: .; CDR3 protein: CASSRSGTSYNEQFF; CDR3 DNA: TGTGCCAGCAGCCGTTCCGGGACTTCTTACAATGAGCAGTTCTTC
V gene: TRBV10-3; J gene: TRBJ1-5; clone size: few; D gene: TRBD1; CDR3 protein: CAISESGQSNQPQHF; CDR3 DNA: TGTGCCATCAGTGAGTCGGGACAGAGCAATCAGCCCCAGCATTTT
V gene: TRBV7-2; J gene: TRBJ2-7; clone size: few; D gene: TRBD2; CDR3 protein: CASSLGWALAGYEQYF; CDR3 DNA: TGTGCCAGCAGCTTAGGCTGGGCGCTAGCGGGATACGAGCAGTACTTC
V gene: TRBV7-9; J gene: TRBJ1-1; clone size: .; D gene: .; CDR3 protein: CASSSSVEAFF; CDR3 DNA: TGTGCCAGCAGCTCCAGCGTTGAAGCTTTCTTT
V gene: TRBV6-2/TRBV6-3; J gene: TRBJ2-1; clone size: many; D gene: TRBD2; CDR3 protein: CASSSLAGGDEQFF; CDR3 DNA: TGTGCCAGCAGTTCCTTAGCGGGAGGTGATGAGCAGTTCTTC
V gene: TRBV6-1; J gene: TRBJ1-2; clone size: few; D gene: .; CDR3 protein: CASSRDRPGYTF; CDR3 DNA: TGTGCCAGCAGCCGGGACCGACCAGGCTACACCTTC
V gene: TRBV10-3; J gene: TRBJ2-7; clone size: few; D gene: .; CDR3 protein: CATETASSYEQYF; CDR3 DNA: TGTGCCACCGAGACCGCCAGCTCCTACGAGCAGTACTTC
V gene: TRBV12-3/TRBV12-4; J gene: TRBJ1-1; clone size: .; D gene: .; CDR3 protein: CASSLKGTAEAFF; CDR3 DNA: TGTGCCAGCAGTTTGAAGGGTACGGCTGAAGCTTTCTTT
V gene: TRBV11-2; J gene: TRBJ2-1; clone size: .; D gene: TRBD2; CDR3 protein: CASSPGLAGRSSYNEQFF; CDR3 DNA: TGTGCCAGCAGTCCAGGACTAGCGGGGAGAAGCTCCTACAATGAGCAGTTCTTC
V gene: TRBV7-2; J gene: TRBJ2-2; clone size: few; D gene: .; CDR3 protein: CASSVQGGTGELFF; CDR3 DNA: TGTGCCAGCAGCGTCCAGGGCGGCACCGGGGAGCTGTTTTTT
V gene: TRBV24-1; J gene: TRBJ1-2; clone size: .; D gene: .; CDR3 protein: CATSDSGLNNYGYTF; CDR3 DNA: TGTGCCACCAGTGACTCCGGACTGAACAACTATGGCTACACCTTC
V gene: TRBV21-1; J gene: TRBJ2-3; clone size: .; D gene: .; CDR3 protein: CASSKGRYSTDTQYF; CDR3 DNA: TGTGCCAGCAGCAAAGGGAGATATAGCACAGATACGCAGTATTTT
V gene: TRBV5-6; J gene: TRBJ2-1; clone size: .; D gene: .; CDR3 protein: CASSFPTGSYNEQFF; CDR3 DNA: TGTGCCAGCAGCTTCCCCACCGGCTCCTACAATGAGCAGTTCTTC
V gene: TRBV5-1; J gene: TRBJ2-2; clone size: few; D gene: TRBD1; CDR3 protein: CASRLRQGDTGELFF; CDR3 DNA: TGCGCCAGCAGACTTAGACAGGGCGACACCGGGGAGCTGTTTTTT
V gene: TRBV12-3/TRBV12-4; J gene: TRBJ2-4; clone size: .; D gene: .; CDR3 protein: CASSLGQGIAIQYF; CDR3 DNA: TGTGCCAGCAGTTTAGGGCAGGGCATAGCCATTCAGTACTTC
V gene: TRBV5-6; J gene: TRBJ2-7; clone size: many; D gene: .; CDR3 protein: CASSQYGGGAHRNEQYF; CDR3 DNA: TGTGCCAGCAGCCAATATGGAGGGGGGGCGCATCGTAACGAGCAGTACTTC
V gene: TRBV20-1; J gene: TRBJ2-7; clone size: few; D gene: .; CDR3 protein: CSERTQHYEQYF; CDR3 DNA: TGCAGTGAAAGGACACAACACTACGAGCAGTACTTC
V gene: TRBV18; J gene: TRBJ1-2; clone size: .; D gene: .; CDR3 protein: CASSMDVYGYTF; CDR3 DNA: TGTGCCAGCTCAATGGACGTCTATGGCTACACCTTC
V gene: TRBV10-3; J gene: TRBJ2-1; clone size: .; D gene: .; CDR3 protein: CAIALAPQYNEQFF; CDR3 DNA: TGTGCCATCGCCCTAGCGCCGCAGTACAATGAGCAGTTCTTC
V gene: TRBV27; J gene: TRBJ2-5; clone size: .; D gene: .; CDR3 protein: CASSLRGQWGETQYF; CDR3 DNA: TGTGCCAGCAGTTTAAGGGGTCAGTGGGGAGAGACCCAGTACTTC
V gene: TRBV20-1; J gene: TRBJ1-1; clone size: few; D gene: .; CDR3 protein: CSAFGGLLRTEAFF; CDR3 DNA: TGCAGCGCCTTCGGGGGGCTCTTGAGGACTGAAGCTTTCTTT
V gene: TRBV3-1; J gene: TRBJ2-5; clone size: .; D gene: .; CDR3 protein: CASSLETREETQYF; CDR3 DNA: TGTGCCAGCAGCCTCGAAACTAGGGAAGAGACCCAGTACTTC
V gene: TRBV3-1; J gene: TRBJ2-5; clone size: few; D gene: TRBD1; CDR3 protein: CASSRPRDRGETQYF; CDR3 DNA: TGTGCCAGCAGCCGACCCCGGGACAGGGGTGAGACCCAGTACTTC
V gene: TRBV5-5; J gene: TRBJ2-1; clone size: few; D gene: .; CDR3 protein: CASSLVQGGYNEQFF; CDR3 DNA: TGTGCCAGCAGCTTGGTGCAGGGTGGGTACAATGAGCAGTTCTTC